This paragraph covers one T cell receptor beta chain sequence. Its antigen is not known. This entry is derived from a study of human thymus T cells. Assay: immunoSEQ multiplex PCR; the TCRdb copy retains only in-frame clones and omits some. The sample lists some 57,000 clones, over 85% occurring once. Regarding the study as a whole: V and J genes seemed to be used with bias in thymic and blood repertoires.

Only four of the eight donors provided a 0.5-1 mL blood sample. The J segment lost 1 base and the V segment lost 4 bases, leaving 13 bases of the junction unmatched. There are 17 residues in the CDR3. The receptor was derived from a boy in the first two years of life with a congenital heart defect but otherwise immunologically healthy. The rearrangement links TRBV5-3 to TRBJ1-1, with 7 positions matching TRBD1. TRBV5-3 has ORF status, its function being uncertain. Sequencing input: blood. Written as DNA, the CDR3 is TGTGCCAGAAGCCCTTTTATGCGACAGGGATGGAACACTGAAGCTTTCTTT. As protein: CARSPFMRQGWNTEAFF.